The 8 T cell receptor beta chains presented below share a single source sample, sequenced in a study of blood T cell repertoires in COVID-19. The method was immunoSEQ multiplex PCR; TCRdb's version includes in-frame clones alone and lacks a portion of them. The sample lists 400,000 to 450,000 clones, about nine tenths occurring once. The sequencing input was peripheral blood. The source of these receptors is a woman in her thirties with active or convalescent COVID-19.

The chain employs TRBV28 and TRBJ2-7, with a tentative D call TRBD2 (6 bases). Germline V lookup: CDR1 MDHEN, CDR2 SYDVKM. V was trimmed by 11 bases and J by 3 bases, leaving 14 bases between them. The CDR3 is made up of 12 amino acids. CDR3 DNA: TGTGCCTTGGGAGTGGGGGGCTACGAGCAGTACTTC. This codes for CALGVGGYEQYF.

The V call is TRBV27, the J call TRBJ2-5, with 11 bases aligning to TRBD2. The junction had 10 bases not matched to a gene; V was cut back by 5 bases and J by 5 bases. This CDR3 is 16 amino acids long. Germline loops: CDR1 MNHEY, CDR2 SMNVEV (reference sequence). CDR3 nucleotides: TGTGCCAGCAGTCCACTAGCGGGAGATTTCGGGGAGACCCAGTACTTC. Encoded protein: CASSPLAGDFGETQYF.

This clone appeared a few times. The chain combines TRBV6-6 with TRBJ1-3; perhaps TRBD1 as D (6 bases). The CDR3 extends over 16 amino acids. CDR1 MNHNY and CDR2 SVGAGI come from the germline V gene (reference sequence). Deletions cut 4 bases from V and 0 bases from J, with 13 bases between. CDR3 in amino acids: CASSFGGPYSGNTIYF. The CDR3 coding sequence is TGTGCCAGCAGTTTCGGGGGGCCCTACTCTGGAAACACCATATATTTT.

This rearrangement joins TRBV11-2 to TRBJ1-6; weak D call: TRBD1 (5 bases). Trimming pared 5 bases from V and 11 bases from J, leaving 19 bases between. Germline V lookup: CDR1 SGHAT, CDR2 FQNNGV. The CDR3 runs to 15 residues. The DNA for the CDR3 is TGTGCCAGCAGCCAGAGCGGGGCTCGAGGGGCACCCCTCCACTTT. This translates into CASSQSGARGAPLHF.

The chain links TRBV11-1 to TRBJ2-2; possibly TRBD1 for D (6 bases). This CDR3 is built from 16 residues. Germline CDR1 SGHAT, CDR2 FQDESV (reference sequence). Trimming cost V 1 base and J 6 bases, with 15 bases left between them. The CDR3 here is CASSLVPTGSAGELFF. The CDR3, as DNA: TGTGCCAGCAGCTTAGTTCCGACAGGTTCTGCCGGGGAGCTGTTTTTT. Full variable domain (remainder filled in from reference TRBV11-1 and TRBJ2-2): EAEVAQSPRYKITEKSQAVAFWCDPISGHATLYWYRQILGQGPELLVQFQDESVVDDSQLPKDRFSAERLKGVDSTLKIQPAELGDSAMYLCASSLVPTGSAGELFFGEGSRLTVL.

This rearrangement joins TRBV30 to TRBJ1-5; no clear D. The CDR3 loop spans 16 amino acids. Germline V CDR1 and CDR2: GTSNPN, SVGIG (reference sequence). V was shortened by 3 bases and J by 0 bases, with 15 bases between the two germline ends. The DNA of the CDR3 is TGTGCCTGGAGCCCGGGGTCCAGACCTAGCAATCAGCCCCAGCATTTT. This translates into CAWSPGSRPSNQPQHF.

The J gene is TRBJ2-4, the V gene TRBV4-1, with TRBD1 identical over 7 bases. Germline trimming cut 0 bases from V and 9 bases from J; bases unmatched to any gene: 11. CDR1 and CDR2 from the germline V gene are MGHRA and YSYEKL. This CDR3 is built from 16 residues. CDR3 nucleotide sequence: TGCGCCAGCAGCCAAGAGGACAGGACAATTGGGGGCATTCAGTACTTC. It translates to CASSQEDRTIGGIQYF.

The chain carries TRBV30 and TRBJ2-1, with 13 bases lining up with TRBD2. The V segment lost 2 bases and the J segment 6 bases; nucleotides outside the gene matches: 4. This CDR3 has 15 amino acids. Germline V lookup: CDR1 GTSNPN, CDR2 SVGIG (reference sequence). CDR3 protein: CAWSFTSGRVNEQFF. The CDR3 region has the DNA TGTGCCTGGAGTTTTACTAGCGGGAGGGTCAATGAGCAGTTCTTC.